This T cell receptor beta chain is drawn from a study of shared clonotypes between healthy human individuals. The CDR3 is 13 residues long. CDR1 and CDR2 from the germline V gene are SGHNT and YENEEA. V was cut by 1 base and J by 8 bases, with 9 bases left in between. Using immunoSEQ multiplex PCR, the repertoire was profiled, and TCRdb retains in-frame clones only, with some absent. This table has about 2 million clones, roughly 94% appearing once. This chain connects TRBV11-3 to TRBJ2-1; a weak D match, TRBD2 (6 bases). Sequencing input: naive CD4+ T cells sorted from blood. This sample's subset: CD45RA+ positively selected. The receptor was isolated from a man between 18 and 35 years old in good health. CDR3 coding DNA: TGTGCCAGCAGCTTAGGCAGGGACTATGAGCAGTTCTTC. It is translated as CASSLGRDYEQFF.